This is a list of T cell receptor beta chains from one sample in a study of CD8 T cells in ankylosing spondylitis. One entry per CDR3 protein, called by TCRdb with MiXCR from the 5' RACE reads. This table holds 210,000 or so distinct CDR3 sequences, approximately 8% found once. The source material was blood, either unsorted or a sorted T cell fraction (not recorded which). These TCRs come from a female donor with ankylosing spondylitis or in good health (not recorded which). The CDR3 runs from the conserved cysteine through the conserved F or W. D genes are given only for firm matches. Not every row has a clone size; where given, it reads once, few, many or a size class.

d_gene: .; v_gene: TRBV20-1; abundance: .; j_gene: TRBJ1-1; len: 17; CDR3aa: CSARSRGSGLRNTEAFF; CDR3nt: TGCAGTGCTAGATCCAGGGGAAGTGGGCTTAGGAACACTGAAGCTTTCTTT
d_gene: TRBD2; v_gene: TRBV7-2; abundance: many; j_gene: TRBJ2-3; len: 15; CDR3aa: CASSRTSGLLDTQYF; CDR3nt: TGTGCCAGCAGCCGGACTAGCGGGTTGTTGGATACGCAGTATTTT
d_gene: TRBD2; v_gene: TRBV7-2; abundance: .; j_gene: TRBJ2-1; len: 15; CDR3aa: CASSTLAGVVSEQFF; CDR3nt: TGTGCCAGCAGCACCTTAGCGGGAGTGGTTAGTGAGCAGTTCTTC
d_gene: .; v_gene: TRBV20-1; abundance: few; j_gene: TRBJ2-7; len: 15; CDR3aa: CSAPELIADSYEQYF; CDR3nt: TGCAGTGCTCCGGAGCTCATAGCGGACTCCTACGAGCAGTACTTC
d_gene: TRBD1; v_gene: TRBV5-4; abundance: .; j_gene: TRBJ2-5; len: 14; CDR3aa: CASSPDRGQETQYF; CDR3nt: TGTGCCAGCAGCCCAGACAGGGGGCAAGAGACCCAGTACTTC
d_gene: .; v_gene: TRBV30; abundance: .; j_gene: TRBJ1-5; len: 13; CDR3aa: CAWSGDDWGPQHF; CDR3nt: TGTGCCTGGAGTGGGGACGACTGGGGGCCCCAGCATTTT
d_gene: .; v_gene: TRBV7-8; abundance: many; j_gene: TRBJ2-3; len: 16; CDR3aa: CASSHNQGRGGDTQYF; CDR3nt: TGTGCCAGCAGCCATAACCAGGGGAGGGGGGGAGATACGCAGTATTTT
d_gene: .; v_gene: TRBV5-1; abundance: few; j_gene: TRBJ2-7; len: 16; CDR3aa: CASSFTQGPYSYEQYF; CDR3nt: TGCGCCAGCAGCTTCACACAGGGACCCTACTCCTACGAGCAGTACTTC
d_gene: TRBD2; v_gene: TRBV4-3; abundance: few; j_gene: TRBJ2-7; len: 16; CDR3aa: CASSQDSSGRAYEQYF; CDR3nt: TGCGCCAGCAGCCAAGATTCTAGCGGGAGGGCCTACGAGCAGTACTTC
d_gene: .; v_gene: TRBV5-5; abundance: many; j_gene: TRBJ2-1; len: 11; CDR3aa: CASSSDNEQFF; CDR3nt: TGTGCCAGCAGCTCAGACAATGAGCAGTTCTTC
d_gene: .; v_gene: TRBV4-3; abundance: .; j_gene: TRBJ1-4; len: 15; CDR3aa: CASSQETATNEKLFF; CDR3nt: TGCGCCAGCAGCCAAGAAACGGCAACTAATGAAAAACTGTTTTTT
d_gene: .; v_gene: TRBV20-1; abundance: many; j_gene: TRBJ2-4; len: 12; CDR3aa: CSASRGSDIQYF; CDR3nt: TGCAGTGCTAGTCGGGGTTCGGACATTCAGTACTTC
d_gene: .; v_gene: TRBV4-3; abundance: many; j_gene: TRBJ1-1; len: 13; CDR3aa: CASSQAQGREAFF; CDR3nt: TGCGCCAGCAGCCAAGCCCAGGGAAGGGAAGCTTTCTTT
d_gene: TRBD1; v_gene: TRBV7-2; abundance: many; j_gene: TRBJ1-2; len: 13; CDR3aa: CASSPQGRDGYTF; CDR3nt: TGTGCCAGCAGCCCACAGGGGAGGGATGGCTACACCTTC
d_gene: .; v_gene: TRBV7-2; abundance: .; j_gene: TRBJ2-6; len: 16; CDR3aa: CASSLDLTSGANVLTF; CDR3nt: TGTGCCAGCAGCTTAGACCTAACCTCTGGGGCCAACGTCCTGACTTTC
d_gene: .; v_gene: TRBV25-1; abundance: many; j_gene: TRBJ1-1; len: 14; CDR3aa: CASSGRGWVAEAFF; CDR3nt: TGTGCCAGCAGTGGCAGGGGTTGGGTCGCTGAAGCTTTCTTT
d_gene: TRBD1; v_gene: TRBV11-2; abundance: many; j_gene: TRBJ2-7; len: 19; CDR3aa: CASSSLPILPGQKNERQYF; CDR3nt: TGTGCCAGCAGCTCCCTACCAATATTGCCGGGACAGAAGAACGAGAGGCAGTACTTC
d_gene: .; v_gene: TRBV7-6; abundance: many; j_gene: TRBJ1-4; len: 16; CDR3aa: CASSSQVDRVNEKLFF; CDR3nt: TGTGCCAGCAGCTCCCAAGTCGACAGAGTTAATGAAAAACTGTTTTTT
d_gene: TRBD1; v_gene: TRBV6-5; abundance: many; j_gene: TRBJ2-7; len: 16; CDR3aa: CASSYSIPGQGPQQYF; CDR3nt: TGTGCCAGCAGTTACTCGATACCGGGACAGGGACCCCAGCAGTACTTC
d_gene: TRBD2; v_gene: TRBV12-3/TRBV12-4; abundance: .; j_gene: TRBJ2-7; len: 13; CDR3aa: CASSLGGGDEQYF; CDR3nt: TGTGCCAGCAGTTTAGGTGGGGGGGACGAGCAGTACTTC
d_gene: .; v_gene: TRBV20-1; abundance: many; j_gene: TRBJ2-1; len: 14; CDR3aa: CSASVGAARNEQFF; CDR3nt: TGCAGTGCTAGTGTAGGGGCGGCTAGGAATGAGCAGTTCTTC
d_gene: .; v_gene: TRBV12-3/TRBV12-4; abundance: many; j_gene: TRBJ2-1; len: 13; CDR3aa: CATAGRGQNEQFF; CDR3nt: TGTGCCACCGCGGGCAGGGGCCAGAATGAGCAGTTCTTC
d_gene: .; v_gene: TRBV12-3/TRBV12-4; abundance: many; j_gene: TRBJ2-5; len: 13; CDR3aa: CASSLGTSETQYF; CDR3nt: TGTGCCAGCAGTTTAGGGACTTCGGAGACCCAGTACTTC
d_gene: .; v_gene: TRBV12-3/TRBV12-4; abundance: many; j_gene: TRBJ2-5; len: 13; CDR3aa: CASSFQRAETQYF; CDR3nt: TGTGCCAGCAGCTTCCAAAGGGCAGAGACCCAGTACTTC
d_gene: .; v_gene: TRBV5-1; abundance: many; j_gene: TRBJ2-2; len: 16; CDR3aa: CASSLASGQNTGELFF; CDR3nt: TGCGCCAGCAGCTTGGCCTCGGGACAGAACACCGGGGAGCTGTTTTTT
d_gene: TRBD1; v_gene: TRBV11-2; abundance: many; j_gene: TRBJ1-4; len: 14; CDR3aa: CASSNQGANEKLFF; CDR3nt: TGTGCCAGCAGCAACCAGGGGGCCAATGAAAAACTGTTTTTT
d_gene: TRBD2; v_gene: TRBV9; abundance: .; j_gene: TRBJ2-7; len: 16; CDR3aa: CASSVGAGGPGYEQYF; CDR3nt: TGTGCCAGCAGCGTAGGGGCGGGAGGGCCCGGCTACGAGCAGTACTTC
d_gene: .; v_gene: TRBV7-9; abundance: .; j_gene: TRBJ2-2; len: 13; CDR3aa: CASRPAGPGELFF; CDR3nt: TGTGCCAGCAGACCAGCGGGTCCCGGGGAGCTGTTTTTT
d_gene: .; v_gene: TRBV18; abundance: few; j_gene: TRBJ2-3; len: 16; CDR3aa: CASSPPGAESTDTQYF; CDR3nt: TGTGCCAGCTCACCCCCAGGGGCCGAAAGCACAGATACGCAGTATTTT
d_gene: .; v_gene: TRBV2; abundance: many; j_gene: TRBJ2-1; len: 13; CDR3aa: CASAQDSNNEQFF; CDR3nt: TGTGCCAGCGCCCAGGACAGTAACAATGAGCAGTTCTTC
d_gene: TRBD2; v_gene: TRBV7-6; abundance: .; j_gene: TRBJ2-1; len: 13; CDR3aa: CASATSAYNEQFF; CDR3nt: TGTGCCAGCGCCACTAGCGCTTACAATGAGCAGTTCTTC
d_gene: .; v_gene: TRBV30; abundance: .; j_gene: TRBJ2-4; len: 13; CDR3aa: CAWRGQSKNIQYF; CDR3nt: TGTGCCTGGAGAGGACAGAGCAAAAACATTCAGTACTTC
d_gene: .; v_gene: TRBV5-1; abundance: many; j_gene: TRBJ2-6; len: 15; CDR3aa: CASSLGKSGANVLTF; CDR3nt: TGCGCCAGCAGCTTGGGAAAGTCTGGGGCCAACGTCCTGACTTTC
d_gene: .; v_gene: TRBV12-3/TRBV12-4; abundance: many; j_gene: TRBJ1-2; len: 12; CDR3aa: CASSFLQGSYTF; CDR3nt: TGTGCCAGCAGTTTCCTTCAGGGAAGCTACACCTTC
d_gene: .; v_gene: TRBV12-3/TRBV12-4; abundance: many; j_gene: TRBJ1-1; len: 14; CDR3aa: CASRWGGENTEAFF; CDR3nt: TGTGCCAGCAGGTGGGGGGGGGAGAACACTGAAGCTTTCTTT
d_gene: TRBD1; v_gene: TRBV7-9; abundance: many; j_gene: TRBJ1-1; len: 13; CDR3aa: CASTPGQGTEAFF; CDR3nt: TGTGCCAGCACCCCGGGACAGGGAACTGAAGCTTTCTTT
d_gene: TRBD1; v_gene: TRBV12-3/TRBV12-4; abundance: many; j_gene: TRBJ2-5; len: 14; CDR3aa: CASSRTGITKTQYF; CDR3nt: TGTGCCAGCAGCAGGACAGGGATCACGAAGACCCAGTACTTC